This entry concerns a single T cell receptor beta chain. Its antigen is as yet unknown. A read error may account for a junction end that differs from germline. The CDR3 totals 14 residues. Germline V gene data show CDR1 as SGHTA and CDR2 as FQGNSA. Unique molecular identifiers featured in each of the TCR beta cDNA libraries. Via MiXCR, TCRdb re-called the PCR reads, giving one row per CDR3 protein. Of hundreds of thousands of distinct CDR3 sequences in the sample, around 44% are singletons; the top ten hold roughly 1.8%. This specimen comes from a study of post-analysis software for immune sequencing data. Across the study: Clinical courses comprised relapsing-remitting, secondary progressive and progressive-relapsing multiple sclerosis.

Overall study findings and caveats: Significantly decreased normalized Chao1 diversity was recorded for multiple sclerosis patients relative to controls. There were about 5 TRBV segments more frequent in patients than controls, and TRBV5-6, TRBV5-1 and TRBV20-1 were among them.

The sample was blood. This TCR was recovered from a girl aged 10-17 years with multiple sclerosis. V gene TRBV7-2 combines with J gene TRBJ2-5, with D unresolved. CDR3 sequence: CASSPRMGKETQYF. CDR3 bases: TGCGCCAGCAGCCCCCGAATGGGGAAAGAGACCCAGTACTTC.